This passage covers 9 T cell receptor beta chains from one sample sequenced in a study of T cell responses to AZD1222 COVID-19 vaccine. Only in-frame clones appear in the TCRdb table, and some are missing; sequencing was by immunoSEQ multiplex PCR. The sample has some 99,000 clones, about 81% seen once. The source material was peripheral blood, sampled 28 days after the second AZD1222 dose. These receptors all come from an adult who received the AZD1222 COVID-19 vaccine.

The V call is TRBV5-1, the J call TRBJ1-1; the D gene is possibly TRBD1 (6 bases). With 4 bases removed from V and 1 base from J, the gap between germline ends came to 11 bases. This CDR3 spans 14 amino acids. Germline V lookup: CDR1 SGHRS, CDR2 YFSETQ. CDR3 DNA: TGCGCCAGCAGCGAGGGACATCAGAACACTGAAGCTTTCTTT. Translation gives CASSEGHQNTEAFF. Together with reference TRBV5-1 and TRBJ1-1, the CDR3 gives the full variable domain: KAGVTQTPRYLIKTRGQQVTLSCSPISGHRSVSWYQQTPGQGLQFLFEYFSETQRNKGNFPGRFSGRQFSNSRSEMNVSTLELGDSALYLCASSEGHQNTEAFFGQGTRLTVV.

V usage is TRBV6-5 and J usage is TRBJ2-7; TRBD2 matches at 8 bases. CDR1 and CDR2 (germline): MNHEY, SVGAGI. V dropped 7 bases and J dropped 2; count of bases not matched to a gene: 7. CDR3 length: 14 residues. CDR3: CASNRAGGPYEQYF. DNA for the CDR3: TGTGCCAGCAACAGGGCGGGAGGCCCCTACGAGCAGTACTTC.

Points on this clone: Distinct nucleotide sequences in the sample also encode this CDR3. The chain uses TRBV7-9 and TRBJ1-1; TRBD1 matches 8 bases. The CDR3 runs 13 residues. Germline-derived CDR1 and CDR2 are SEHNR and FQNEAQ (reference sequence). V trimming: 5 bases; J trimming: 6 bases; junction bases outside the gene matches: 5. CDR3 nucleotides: TGTGCCAGCAGCCCGCAGGGGGCGGCTGAAGCTTTCTTT. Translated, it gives CASSPQGAAEAFF.

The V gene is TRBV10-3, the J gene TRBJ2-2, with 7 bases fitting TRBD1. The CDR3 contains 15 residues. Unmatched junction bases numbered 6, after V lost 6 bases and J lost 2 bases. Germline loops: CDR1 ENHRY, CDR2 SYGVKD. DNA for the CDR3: TGTGCCATCAGACGACAGGGCTTAAACACCGGGGAGCTGTTTTTT. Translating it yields CAIRRQGLNTGELFF.

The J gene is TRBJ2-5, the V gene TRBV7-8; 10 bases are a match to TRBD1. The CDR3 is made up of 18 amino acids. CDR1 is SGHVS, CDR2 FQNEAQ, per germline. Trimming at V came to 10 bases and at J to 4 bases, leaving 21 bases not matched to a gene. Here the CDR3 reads CATETPGQGLRVGETQYF. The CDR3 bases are TGTGCCACCGAGACACCGGGACAGGGGCTCCGGGTAGGAGAGACCCAGTACTTC.

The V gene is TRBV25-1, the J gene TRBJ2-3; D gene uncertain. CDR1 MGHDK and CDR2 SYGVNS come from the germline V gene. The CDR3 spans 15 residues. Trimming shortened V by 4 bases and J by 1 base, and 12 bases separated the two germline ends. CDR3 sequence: CASSVGAGGTDTQYF. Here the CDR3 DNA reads TGTGCCAGCAGTGTAGGAGCTGGGGGCACAGATACGCAGTATTTT.

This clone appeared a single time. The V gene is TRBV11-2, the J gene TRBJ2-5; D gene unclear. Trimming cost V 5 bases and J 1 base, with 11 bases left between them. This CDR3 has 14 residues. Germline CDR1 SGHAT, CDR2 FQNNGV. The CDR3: CASSKIVTQETQYF. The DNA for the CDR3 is TGTGCCAGCAGCAAAATAGTCACCCAAGAGACCCAGTACTTC.

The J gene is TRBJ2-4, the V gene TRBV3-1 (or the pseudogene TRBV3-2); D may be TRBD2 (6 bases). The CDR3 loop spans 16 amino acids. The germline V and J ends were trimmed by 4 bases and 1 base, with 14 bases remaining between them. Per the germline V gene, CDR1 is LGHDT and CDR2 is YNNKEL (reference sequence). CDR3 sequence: CASSRFGGRAKNIQYF. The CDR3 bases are TGTGCCAGCAGCCGGTTTGGTGGGAGGGCCAAAAACATTCAGTACTTC.

The CDR3 DNA sequence: TGCGCCAGCAGCTTGGAACGTCCTCATGGCGATGAGCAGTTCTTC. Its translation: CASSLERPHGDEQFF. This rearrangement joins TRBV5-1 to TRBJ2-1; D unresolved. Trimming cost V 0 bases and J 8 bases, with 15 bases left between them. Germline values: CDR1 SGHRS, CDR2 YFSETQ. The CDR3 extends over 15 amino acids.